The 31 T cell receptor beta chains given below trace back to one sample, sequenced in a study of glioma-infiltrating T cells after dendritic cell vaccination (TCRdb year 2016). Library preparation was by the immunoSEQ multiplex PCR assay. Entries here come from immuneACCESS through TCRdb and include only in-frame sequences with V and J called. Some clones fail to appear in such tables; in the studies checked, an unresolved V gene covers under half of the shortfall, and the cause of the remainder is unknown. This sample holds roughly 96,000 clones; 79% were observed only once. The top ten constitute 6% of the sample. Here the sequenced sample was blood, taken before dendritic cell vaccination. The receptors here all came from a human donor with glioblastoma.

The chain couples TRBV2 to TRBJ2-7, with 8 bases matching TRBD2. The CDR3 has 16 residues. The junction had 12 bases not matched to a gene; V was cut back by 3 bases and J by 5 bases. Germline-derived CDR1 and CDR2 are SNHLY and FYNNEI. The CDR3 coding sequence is TGTGCCAGCAGTGATTTAGTAGCGGGAAAGGTCGACGAGCAGTACTTC. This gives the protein CASSDLVAGKVDEQYF.

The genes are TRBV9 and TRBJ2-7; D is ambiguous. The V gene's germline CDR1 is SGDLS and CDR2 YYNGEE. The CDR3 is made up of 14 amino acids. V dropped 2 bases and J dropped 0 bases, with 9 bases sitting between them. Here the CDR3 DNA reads TGTGCCAGCAGCGTTTACGAGAGCTCCTACGAGCAGTACTTC. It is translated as CASSVYESSYEQYF.

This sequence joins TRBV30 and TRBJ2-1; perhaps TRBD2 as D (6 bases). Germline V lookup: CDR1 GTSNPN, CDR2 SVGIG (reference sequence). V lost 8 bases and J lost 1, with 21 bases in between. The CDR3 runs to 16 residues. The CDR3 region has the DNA TGTGCCACTCCGGGGATTAGCGGAATGTCCTACAATGAGCAGTTCTTC. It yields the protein CATPGISGMSYNEQFF.

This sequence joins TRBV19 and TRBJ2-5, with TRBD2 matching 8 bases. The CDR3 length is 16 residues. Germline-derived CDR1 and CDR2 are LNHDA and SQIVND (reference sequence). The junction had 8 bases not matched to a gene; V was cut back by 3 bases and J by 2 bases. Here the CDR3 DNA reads TGTGCCAGTAGTATTCGGGCCTTAGCGGGGCAAGAGACCCAGTACTTC. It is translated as CASSIRALAGQETQYF.

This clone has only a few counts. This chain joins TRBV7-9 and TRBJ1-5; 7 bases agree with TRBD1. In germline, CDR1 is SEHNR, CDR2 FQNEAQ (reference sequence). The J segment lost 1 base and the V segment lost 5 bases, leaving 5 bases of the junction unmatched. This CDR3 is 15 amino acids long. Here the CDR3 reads CASSTDRESNQPQHF. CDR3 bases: TGTGCCAGCAGCACAGACAGGGAAAGCAATCAGCCCCAGCATTTT.

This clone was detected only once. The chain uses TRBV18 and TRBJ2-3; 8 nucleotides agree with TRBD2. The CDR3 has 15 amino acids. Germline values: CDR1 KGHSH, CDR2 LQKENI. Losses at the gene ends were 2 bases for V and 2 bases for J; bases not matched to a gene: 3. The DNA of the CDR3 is TGTGCCAGCTCACCAACGGGGGGGTACACAGATACGCAGTATTTT. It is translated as CASSPTGGYTDTQYF. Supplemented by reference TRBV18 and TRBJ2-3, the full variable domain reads NAGVMQNPRHLVRRRGQEARLRCSPMKGHSHVYWYRQLPEEGLKFMVYLQKENIIDESGMPKERFSAEFPKEGPSILRIQQVVRGDSAAYFCASSPTGGYTDTQYFGPGTRLTVL.

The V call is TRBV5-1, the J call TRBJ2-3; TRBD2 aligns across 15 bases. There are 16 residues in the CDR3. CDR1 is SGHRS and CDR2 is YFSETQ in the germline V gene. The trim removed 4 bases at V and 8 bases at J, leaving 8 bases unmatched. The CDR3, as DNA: TGCGCCAGCAGCAGATGGACTAGCGGGGGGGCAAGTACGCAGTATTTT. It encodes CASSRWTSGGASTQYF.

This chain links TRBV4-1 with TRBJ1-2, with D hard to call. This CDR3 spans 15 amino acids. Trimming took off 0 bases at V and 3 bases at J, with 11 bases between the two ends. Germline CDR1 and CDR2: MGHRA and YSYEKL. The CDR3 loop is CASSQDLGRDYGYTF. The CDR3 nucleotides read TGCGCCAGCAGCCAAGATCTTGGGAGGGACTATGGCTACACCTTC.

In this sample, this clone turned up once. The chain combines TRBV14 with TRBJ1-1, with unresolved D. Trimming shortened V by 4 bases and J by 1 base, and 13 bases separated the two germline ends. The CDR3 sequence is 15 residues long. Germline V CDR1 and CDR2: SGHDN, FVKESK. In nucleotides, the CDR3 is TGTGCCAGCAGCCCAGTCGGGGAGGGGAACACTGAAGCTTTCTTT. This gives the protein CASSPVGEGNTEAFF.

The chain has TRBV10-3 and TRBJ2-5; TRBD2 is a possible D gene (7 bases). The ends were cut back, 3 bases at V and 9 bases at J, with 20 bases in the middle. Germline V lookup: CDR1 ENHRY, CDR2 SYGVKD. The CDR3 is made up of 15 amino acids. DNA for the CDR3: TGTGCCATCAGTGACGGACTAGGGGGGCCCAGGGCCCAGTACTTC. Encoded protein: CAISDGLGGPRAQYF.

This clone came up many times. DNA of the CDR3: TGTGCCACCAGCTATCGTTACTACGAGCAGTACTTC. The encoded protein is CATSYRYYEQYF. The chain recombines TRBV15 with TRBJ2-7, with D hard to call. Deletions cut 5 bases from V and 3 bases from J, with 8 bases between. CDR3 size: 12 residues. Per the germline V gene, CDR1 is LNHNV and CDR2 is YYDKDF (reference sequence).

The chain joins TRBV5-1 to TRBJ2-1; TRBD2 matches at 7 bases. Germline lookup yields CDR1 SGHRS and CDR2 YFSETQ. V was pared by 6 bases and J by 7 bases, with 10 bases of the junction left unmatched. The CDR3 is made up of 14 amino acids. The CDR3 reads CASMEGGKRNEQFF. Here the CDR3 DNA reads TGCGCCAGCATGGAGGGAGGGAAACGAAATGAGCAGTTCTTC.

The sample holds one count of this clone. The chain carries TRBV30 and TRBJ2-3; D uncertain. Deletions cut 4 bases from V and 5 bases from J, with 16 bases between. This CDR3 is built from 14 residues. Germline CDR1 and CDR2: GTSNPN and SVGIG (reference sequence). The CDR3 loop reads CAWNPLNGLDTQYF. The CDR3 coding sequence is TGTGCCTGGAACCCTCTTAACGGGTTAGATACGCAGTATTTT.

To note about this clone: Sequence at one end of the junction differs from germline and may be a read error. This chain's CDR3 is CASSPRKIGAGGMNTEAFF. DNA of the CDR3: TGTGCCAGCTCGCCACGGAAGATCGGGGCTGGAGGGATGAACACTGAAGCTTTCTTT. The rearrangement joins TRBV18 to TRBJ1-1, with D possibly being TRBD1 (5 bases). The germline CDR1 and CDR2 sequences are KGHSH and LQKENI. The CDR3 extends over 19 amino acids.

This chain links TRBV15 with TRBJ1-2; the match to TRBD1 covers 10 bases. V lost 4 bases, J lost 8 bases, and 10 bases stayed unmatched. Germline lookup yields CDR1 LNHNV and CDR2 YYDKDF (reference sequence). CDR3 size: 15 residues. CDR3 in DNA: TGTGCCACCAGCAACACGAAGACAGGGGGCGGCGGCTACACCTTC. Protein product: CATSNTKTGGGGYTF.

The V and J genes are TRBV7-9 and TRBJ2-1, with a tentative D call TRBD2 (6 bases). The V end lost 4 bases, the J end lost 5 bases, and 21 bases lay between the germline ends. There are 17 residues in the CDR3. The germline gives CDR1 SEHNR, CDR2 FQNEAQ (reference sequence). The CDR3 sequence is CASSSTRSSDHHNEQFF. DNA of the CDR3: TGTGCCAGCAGCTCCACCCGGTCTAGCGACCACCACAATGAGCAGTTCTTC.

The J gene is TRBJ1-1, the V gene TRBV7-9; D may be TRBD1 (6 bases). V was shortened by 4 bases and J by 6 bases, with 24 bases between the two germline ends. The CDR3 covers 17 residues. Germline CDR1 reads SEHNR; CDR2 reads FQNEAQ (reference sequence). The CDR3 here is CASSSPHTGFVSAEAFF. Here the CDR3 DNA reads TGTGCCAGCAGCTCGCCCCACACAGGGTTCGTATCAGCTGAAGCTTTCTTT.

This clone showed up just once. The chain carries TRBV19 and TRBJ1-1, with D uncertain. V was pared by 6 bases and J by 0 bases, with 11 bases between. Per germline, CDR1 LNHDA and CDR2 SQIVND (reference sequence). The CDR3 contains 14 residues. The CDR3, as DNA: TGTGCCAGTAGACGTACAGCCATGAACACTGAAGCTTTCTTT. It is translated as CASRRTAMNTEAFF.

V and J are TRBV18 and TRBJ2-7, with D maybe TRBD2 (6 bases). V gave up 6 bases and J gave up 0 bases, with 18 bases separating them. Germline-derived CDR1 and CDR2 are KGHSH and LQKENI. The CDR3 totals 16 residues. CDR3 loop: CASSLGLVADSYEQYF. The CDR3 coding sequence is TGTGCCAGCTCCCTCGGTTTAGTAGCGGACTCCTACGAGCAGTACTTC.

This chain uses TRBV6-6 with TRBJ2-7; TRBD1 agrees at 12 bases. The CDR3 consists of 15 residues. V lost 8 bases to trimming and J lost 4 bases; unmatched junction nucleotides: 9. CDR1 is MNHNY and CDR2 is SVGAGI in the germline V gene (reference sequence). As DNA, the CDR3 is TGTGCCAGCGGGGGACAGGGGGCGCCAGGGTACGAGCAGTACTTC. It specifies CASGGQGAPGYEQYF.

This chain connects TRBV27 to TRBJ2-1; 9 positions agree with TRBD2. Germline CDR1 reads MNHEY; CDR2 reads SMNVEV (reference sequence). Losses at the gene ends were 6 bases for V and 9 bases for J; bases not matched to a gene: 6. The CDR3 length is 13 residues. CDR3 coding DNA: TGTGCCAGCAGGGGACTAGCTTTTGGTGAGCAGTTCTTC. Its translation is CASRGLAFGEQFF.

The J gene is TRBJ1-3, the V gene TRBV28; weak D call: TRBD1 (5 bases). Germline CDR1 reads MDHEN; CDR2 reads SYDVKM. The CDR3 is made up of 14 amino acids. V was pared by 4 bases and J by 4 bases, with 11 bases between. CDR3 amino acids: CASSYQGSGNTIYF. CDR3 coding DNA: TGTGCCAGCAGTTACCAGGGTTCGGGAAACACCATATATTTT. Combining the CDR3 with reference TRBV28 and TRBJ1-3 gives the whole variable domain DVKVTQSSRYLVKRTGEKVFLECVQDMDHENMFWYRQDPGLGLRLIYFSYDVKMKEKGDIPEGYSVSREKKERFSLILESASTNQTSMYLCASSYQGSGNTIYFGEGSWLTVV.

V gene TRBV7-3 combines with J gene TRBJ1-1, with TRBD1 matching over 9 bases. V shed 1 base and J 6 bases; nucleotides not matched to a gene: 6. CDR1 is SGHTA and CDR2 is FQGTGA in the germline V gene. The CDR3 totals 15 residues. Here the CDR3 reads CASSLNGQGTAEAFF. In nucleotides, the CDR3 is TGTGCCAGCAGCTTAAACGGACAGGGGACCGCTGAAGCTTTCTTT. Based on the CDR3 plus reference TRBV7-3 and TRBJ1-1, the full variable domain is GAGVSQTPSNKVTEKGKYVELRCDPISGHTALYWYRQSLGQGPEFLIYFQGTGAADDSGLPNDRFFAVRPEGSVSTLKIQRTERGDSAVYLCASSLNGQGTAEAFFGQGTRLTVV.

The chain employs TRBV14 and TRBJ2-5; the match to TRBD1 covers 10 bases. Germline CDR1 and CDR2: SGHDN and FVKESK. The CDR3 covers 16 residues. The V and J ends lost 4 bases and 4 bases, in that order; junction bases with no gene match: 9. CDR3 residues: CASSPRTGGVGETQYF. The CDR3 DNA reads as TGTGCCAGCAGCCCCCGGACAGGGGGGGTCGGAGAGACCCAGTACTTC.

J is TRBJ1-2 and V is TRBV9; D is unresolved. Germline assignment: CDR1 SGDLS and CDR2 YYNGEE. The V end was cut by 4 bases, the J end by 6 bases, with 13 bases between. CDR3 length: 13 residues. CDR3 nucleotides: TGTGCCAGCAGCTCGACACTGAGTAATGGCTACACCTTC. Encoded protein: CASSSTLSNGYTF. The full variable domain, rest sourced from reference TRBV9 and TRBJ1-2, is DSGVTQTPKHLITATGQRVTLRCSPRSGDLSVYWYQQSLDQGLQFLIQYYNGEERAKGNILERFSAQQFPDLHSELNLSSLELGDSALYFCASSSTLSNGYTFGSGTRLTVV.

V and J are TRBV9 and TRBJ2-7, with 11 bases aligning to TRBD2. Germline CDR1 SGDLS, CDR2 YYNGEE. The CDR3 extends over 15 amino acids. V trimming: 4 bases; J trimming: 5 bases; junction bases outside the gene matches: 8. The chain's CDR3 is CASSSHGTSGNEQYF. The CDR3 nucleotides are TGTGCCAGCAGCTCACACGGGACTAGCGGAAACGAGCAGTACTTC.

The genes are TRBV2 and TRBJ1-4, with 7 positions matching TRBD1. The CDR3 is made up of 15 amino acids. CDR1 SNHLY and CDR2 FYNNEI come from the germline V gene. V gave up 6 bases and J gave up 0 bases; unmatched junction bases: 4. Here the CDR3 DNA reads TGTGCCAGCAGCGGGACAGCTGCAACTAATGAAAAACTGTTTTTT. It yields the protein CASSGTAATNEKLFF.

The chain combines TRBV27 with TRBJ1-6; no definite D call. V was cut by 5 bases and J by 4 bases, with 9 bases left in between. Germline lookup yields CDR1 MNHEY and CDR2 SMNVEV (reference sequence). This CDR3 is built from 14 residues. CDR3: CASSGREYNSPLHF. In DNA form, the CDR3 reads TGTGCCAGCAGTGGCCGGGAGTATAATTCACCCCTCCACTTT.

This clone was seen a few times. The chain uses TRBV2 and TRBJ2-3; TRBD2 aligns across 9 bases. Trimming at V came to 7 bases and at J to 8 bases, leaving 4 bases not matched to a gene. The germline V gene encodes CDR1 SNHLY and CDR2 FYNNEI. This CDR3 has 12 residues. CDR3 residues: CASNLAGSTQYF. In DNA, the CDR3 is TGTGCCAGCAACCTAGCGGGAAGTACGCAGTATTTT.

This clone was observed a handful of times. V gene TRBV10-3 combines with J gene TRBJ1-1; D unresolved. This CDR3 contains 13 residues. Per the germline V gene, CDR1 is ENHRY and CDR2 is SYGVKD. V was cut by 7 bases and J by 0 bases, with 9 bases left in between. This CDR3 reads CAIINSLNTEAFF. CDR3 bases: TGTGCCATCATTAACAGCTTGAACACTGAAGCTTTCTTT.

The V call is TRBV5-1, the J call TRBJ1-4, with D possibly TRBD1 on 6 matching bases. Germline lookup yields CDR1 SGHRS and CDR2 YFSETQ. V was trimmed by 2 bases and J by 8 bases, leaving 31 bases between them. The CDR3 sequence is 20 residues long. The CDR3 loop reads CASSFTASRPQQGVGEKLFF. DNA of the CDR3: TGCGCCAGCAGCTTTACTGCCTCTCGGCCCCAACAGGGAGTAGGGGAAAAACTGTTTTTT. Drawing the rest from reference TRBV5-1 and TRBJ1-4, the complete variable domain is KAGVTQTPRYLIKTRGQQVTLSCSPISGHRSVSWYQQTPGQGLQFLFEYFSETQRNKGNFPGRFSGRQFSNSRSEMNVSTLELGDSALYLCASSFTASRPQQGVGEKLFFGSGTQLSVL.